This is a list of T cell receptor beta chains from one sample in a study of T cells and copy number aberrations in small-cell lung cancer. Sequencing was performed with immunoSEQ multiplex PCR; in TCRdb, only in-frame clones are kept and a portion is missing. The profile shows fewer than 9,500 clones, 82% of them singletons. Sequencing used normal tissue next to the tumor. The receptor set was obtained from a woman between 50 and 59 years old with small cell lung cancer. Each CDR3 is given with its conserved first and last residue.

v_call	j_call	cdr3_aa
TRBV28	TRBJ2-1	CASRNRGGNEQFF
TRBV29-1	TRBJ2-1	CSVEEGSYNEQFF
TRBV14	TRBJ2-7	CASSQRTGKRATYEQYF
TRBV5-6	TRBJ1-1	CASSLLGYTEAFF
TRBV4-3	TRBJ1-4	CASSQQFPPEKLFF
TRBV20-1	TRBJ1-1	CSKKQGSRAFF
TRBV4-3	TRBJ2-7	CASSQGRSSYEQYF
TRBV5-5	TRBJ2-7	CASSLGVSSYEQYF
TRBV6-4	TRBJ2-3	CASSDSGDTDTQYF
TRBV6-4	TRBJ2-2	CASSQGSNTGELFF
TRBV18	TRBJ2-7	CASSPTVTYEQYF
TRBV6-5	TRBJ1-1	CASNRKLNTEAFF
TRBV5-4	TRBJ1-1	CASSPGGLNTEAFF
TRBV27	TRBJ2-1	CASTLSRAGAGNEQFF
TRBV19	TRBJ2-1	CASSIDLYFNEQFF
TRBV5-1	TRBJ1-2	CASSLGTGTSYGYTF
TRBV13	TRBJ2-1	CASSLLGNRNEQFF
TRBV7-2	TRBJ2-7	CASSLIPGATDEQYF
TRBV10-2	TRBJ1-5	CASSRGQGQNQPQHF
TRBV4-2	TRBJ2-5	CASSQTRQAQGTQYF
TRBV10-1	TRBJ1-2	CASSPGARYGYTF
TRBV6-5	TRBJ1-2	CASSMTASLYGYTF
TRBV6-6	TRBJ1-2	CASSYTTGTNYGYTF
TRBV4-1	TRBJ1-1	CASSQMGGGWAEAFF
TRBV9	TRBJ1-3	CASSGGTFSSGNTIYF
TRBV5-5	TRBJ2-7	CASNITGSAYEQYF
TRBV2	TRBJ2-5	CASSSHRDRVQETQYF
TRBV6-6	TRBJ2-7	CASSYDGEGEQYF
TRBV19	TRBJ2-7	CASSISDSYEQYF
TRBV7-9	TRBJ1-1	CASGTPGAEAFF
TRBV7-3	TRBJ2-3	CASSFMPLNTQYF
TRBV5-6	TRBJ2-1	CASSFSSGRSEQFF
TRBV5-6	TRBJ2-7	CASSQTGSTSSYEQYF
TRBV4-1	TRBJ2-3	CASSQVGVRATDTQYF
TRBV5-4	TRBJ2-1	CASSLVAGAGNEQFF
TRBV7-9	TRBJ2-3	CASSLTLSTDTQYF
TRBV18	TRBJ2-2	CASSPPLAGGTGELFF
TRBV6-5	TRBJ2-5	CASSYGTYQETQYF
TRBV5-1	TRBJ1-1	CASSSPGQGKFGAFF
TRBV5-1	TRBJ2-7	CASSPYPSGAPSSYEQYF